This T cell receptor (beta chain) was recorded in a study of T cells in localized non-small cell lung cancer. Produced via immunoSEQ multiplex PCR; TCRdb's table is partial and in-frame only. The sample holds some 130,000 clones, 89% seen once. This specimen consisted of peripheral blood, obtained before any cancer treatment. This TCR came from a female donor older than 55 with stage I lung adenocarcinoma.

The CDR3 loop reads CASSLNGQGANTDTQYF. Written as DNA, the CDR3 is TGTGCCAGCAGCTTAAATGGACAGGGGGCGAACACAGATACGCAGTATTTT. The rearrangement uses TRBV7-3 and TRBJ2-3; TRBD1 matches 11 bases. Germline trimming cut 1 base from V and 2 bases from J; bases unmatched to any gene: 5. Per the germline V gene, CDR1 is SGHTA and CDR2 is FQGTGA. This CDR3 contains 17 residues.